This TCR beta chain was found in a study of control samples from healthy donors and cancer patients. Libraries were prepared by immunoSEQ multiplex PCR; TCRdb keeps only in-frame clonotypes and omits some of them. The data show roughly 98,000 clones, 90% to 95% seen once. This sequence originates from a man aged 18-30 years in good health. The sequenced sample was blood.

CDR3 coding DNA: TGTGCCAGCTCACCACGGATGGCAGGCGGTGAAAAACTGTTTTTT. It specifies CASSPRMAGGEKLFF. V gene TRBV18 combines with J gene TRBJ1-4; D is ambiguous. The length of the CDR3 is 15 residues. In germline, CDR1 is KGHSH, CDR2 LQKENI. Trimming took 1 base from V and 7 from J, leaving 13 bases between them.